The 4 T cell receptor beta chains given below trace back to one sample, sequenced in a study of graft-versus-host responses after intestinal transplantation. The antigens these receptors bind are not known. The protocol was immunoSEQ multiplex PCR, while the TCRdb copy is restricted to in-frame clones and leaves out a portion. Here the sample spans 85,000 to 110,000 clones, 80% to 95% being singletons. The sample here was unstimulated CD8+ T cells sorted from spleen or lymph node cells, taken before intestinal transplant. The origin of the receptors is a human donor who received an intestinal transplant.

The CDR3: CASSLRTEFEAFF. CDR3 DNA: TGCGCCAGCAGCTTGCGGACGGAGTTTGAAGCTTTCTTT. The rearrangement joins TRBV5-1 to TRBJ1-1; the D is unclear. Looked up from germline, CDR1 is SGHRS and CDR2 is YFSETQ. CDR3 size: 13 residues. Trimming pared 1 base from V and 7 bases from J, leaving 11 bases between.

The chain combines TRBV7-9 with TRBJ2-7; weak D call: TRBD2 (5 bases). CDR1 and CDR2 (germline): SEHNR, FQNEAQ (reference sequence). This CDR3 is 12 amino acids long. Trimming stripped 1 base from V and 7 bases from J, with 8 bases between. The CDR3 loop is CASSLEPGEQYF. The CDR3 bases are TGTGCCAGCAGCTTAGAGCCGGGGGAGCAGTACTTC.

The chain joins TRBV5-6 to TRBJ2-5; 10 bases are a match to TRBD2. V gave up 0 bases and J gave up 5 bases; unmatched junction bases: 10. Germline values: CDR1 SGHDT, CDR2 YYEEEE. This CDR3 is built from 17 residues. The CDR3 loop is CASSLGMAAGGPETQYF. CDR3 DNA sequence: TGTGCCAGCAGCTTGGGAATGGCAGCGGGGGGGCCGGAGACCCAGTACTTC.

The rearrangement uses TRBV5-6 and TRBJ2-5; a weak D match, TRBD1 (7 bases). The ends were cut back, 5 bases at V and 4 bases at J, with 15 bases in the middle. This CDR3 has 14 amino acids. Germline V gives CDR1 SGHDT, CDR2 YYEEEE. CDR3 DNA sequence: TGTGCCAGCAGGGATCAGGGGGGAGGAGAGACCCAGTACTTC. Translation gives CASRDQGGGETQYF.